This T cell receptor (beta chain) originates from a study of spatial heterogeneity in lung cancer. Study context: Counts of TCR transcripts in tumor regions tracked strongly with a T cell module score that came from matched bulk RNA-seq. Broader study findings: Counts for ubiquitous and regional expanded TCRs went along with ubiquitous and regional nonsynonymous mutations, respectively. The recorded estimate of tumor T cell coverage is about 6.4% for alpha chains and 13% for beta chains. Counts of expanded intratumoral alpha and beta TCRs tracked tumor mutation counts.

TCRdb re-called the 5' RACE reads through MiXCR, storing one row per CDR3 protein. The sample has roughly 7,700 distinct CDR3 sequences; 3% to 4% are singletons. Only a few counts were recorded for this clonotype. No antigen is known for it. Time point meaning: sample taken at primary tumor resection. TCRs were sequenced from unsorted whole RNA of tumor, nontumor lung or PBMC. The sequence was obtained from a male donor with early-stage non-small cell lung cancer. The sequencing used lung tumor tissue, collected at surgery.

CDR3 sequence: CASSVEDSYNEQFF. The CDR3 DNA sequence: TGTGCCAGTAGTGTGGAGGACTCCTACAATGAGCAGTTCTTC. V is TRBV19 and J is TRBJ2-1, with D possibly matching TRBD2 (5 bases). Trimming took 5 bases from V and 0 from J, leaving 8 bases between them. This CDR3 comprises 14 residues. Germline V lookup: CDR1 LNHDA, CDR2 SQIVND (reference sequence).